The 25 T cell receptor beta chains presented below share a single source sample, sequenced in a study of T cells in Graves' hyperthyroidism and ophthalmopathy. What was amplified from RNA transcripts were TCR beta CDR3 regions. An initial round of RT-PCR targeting the TCR CDR3 relied on the HTBI primer set. From the multiplex PCR reads, TCRdb called clonotypes with MiXCR, one entry per CDR3 protein. The sample consists of a few hundred thousand distinct CDR3 sequences, about 15% of them appearing once. The sequenced material came from blood. The receptor source for this set is a woman aged 55-70 years with Graves' ophthalmopathy.

The V call is TRBV5-6, the J call TRBJ2-5, with 11 positions matching TRBD2. Looked up from germline, CDR1 is SGHDT and CDR2 is YYEEEE. Losses at the gene ends were 3 bases for V and 1 base for J; bases not matched to a gene: 5. CDR3 size: 16 residues. The CDR3 bases are TGTGCCAGCAGCTACCGACTAGCGGGGTTCCAAGAGACCCAGTACTTC. Its translation: CASSYRLAGFQETQYF.

This clonotype was counted many times. The chain has TRBV20-1 and TRBJ2-3; D is unclear. The CDR3 has 13 amino acids. In germline, CDR1 is DFQATT, CDR2 SNEGSKA (reference sequence). With 7 bases removed from V and 3 bases from J, the gap between germline ends came to 14 bases. The CDR3 sequence: CSVPRSPTDTQYF. The CDR3 DNA reads TGCAGTGTACCTCGCTCCCCAACAGATACGCAGTATTTT.

The genes are TRBV28 and TRBJ2-5; TRBD2 matches at 9 bases. The CDR3 contains 15 residues. Germline trimming cut 3 bases from V and 5 bases from J; bases unmatched to any gene: 7. Germline V gives CDR1 MDHEN, CDR2 SYDVKM. The chain's CDR3 is CASSFTGTSRETQYF. CDR3 in DNA: TGTGCCAGCAGTTTTACCGGGACTAGCCGCGAGACCCAGTACTTC.

J is TRBJ2-1 and V is TRBV5-6; D ambiguous. V dropped 2 bases and J dropped 7 bases, with 16 bases sitting between them. Germline V gene sequence: CDR1 SGHDT, CDR2 YYEEEE. CDR3 length: 15 amino acids. CDR3 protein: CASSFRLTGKNEQFF. CDR3 nucleotide sequence: TGTGCCAGCAGCTTTCGGTTAACTGGAAAGAATGAGCAGTTCTTC.

This rearrangement joins TRBV29-1 to TRBJ2-7; D call uncertain. Trimming cost V 4 bases and J 2 bases, with 6 bases left between them. Germline V gene data show CDR1 as SQVTM and CDR2 as ANQGSEA. This CDR3 spans 11 amino acids. The CDR3: CSVGQPYEQYF. The DNA for the CDR3 is TGCAGCGTTGGCCAACCCTACGAGCAGTACTTC.

V gene TRBV29-1 combines with J gene TRBJ2-7; D not resolved. Germline CDR1 SQVTM, CDR2 ANQGSEA. The CDR3 runs 11 residues. V lost 7 bases, J lost 3 bases, and 10 bases lay in between. The CDR3 here is CSGRQDYEQYF. The CDR3 bases are TGCAGCGGCCGACAAGACTACGAGCAGTACTTC.

DNA for the CDR3: TGCGCCAGCAGCCTTACTTTGATGGGGACAGGGAGGCCCGGGGAGCTGTTTTTT. This sequence encodes CASSLTLMGTGRPGELFF. The chain couples TRBV4-1 to TRBJ2-2; 9 bases agree with TRBD1. The germline V gene has CDR1 MGHRA and CDR2 YSYEKL. V shed 4 bases and J 6 bases; nucleotides not matched to a gene: 15. The length of the CDR3 is 18 residues.

There are many counts of this clonotype. This chain connects TRBV7-9 to TRBJ2-7, with unresolved D. Deletions cut 8 bases from V and 3 bases from J, with 8 bases between. This CDR3 region has 11 residues. Germline CDR1 and CDR2: SEHNR and FQNEAQ (reference sequence). The CDR3 DNA reads TGTGCCAGCGGGATAAACTACGAGCAGTACTTC. It specifies CASGINYEQYF.

This clonotype was recorded a few times. The rearrangement links TRBV19 to TRBJ2-1, with a tentative D call TRBD2 (6 bases). V was shortened by 3 bases and J by 5 bases, with 8 bases between the two germline ends. This CDR3 has 13 residues. Germline values: CDR1 LNHDA, CDR2 SQIVND (reference sequence). The chain's CDR3 is CASSIAGHNEQFF. CDR3 coding DNA: TGTGCCAGTAGTATTGCGGGACACAATGAGCAGTTCTTC.

There are many counts of this clonotype. The chain employs TRBV28 and TRBJ1-1; D perhaps matches TRBD1 (5 bases). The ends were cut back, 6 bases at V and 8 bases at J, with 10 bases in the middle. Looked up from germline, CDR1 is MDHEN and CDR2 is SYDVKM. The CDR3 length is 11 residues. The CDR3 protein is CASSPHREAFF. Written as DNA, the CDR3 is TGTGCCAGCAGCCCTCACAGGGAAGCTTTCTTT.

This clonotype was seen repeatedly, ten times or more. V usage is TRBV11-2 and J usage is TRBJ2-1; 8 bases are a match to TRBD2. After removal of 1 base from V and 1 base from J, the junction contained 3 bases not matched to a gene. The germline CDR1 and CDR2 sequences are SGHAT and FQNNGV. The CDR3 runs to 16 residues. CDR3 sequence reads: CASSLGGTRSYNEQFF. CDR3 nucleotides: TGTGCCAGCAGCTTAGGTGGGACTAGATCCTACAATGAGCAGTTCTTC.

This clonotype was detected many times. The chain carries TRBV27 and TRBJ2-1, with 13 positions matching TRBD2. Trimming took 5 bases from V and 10 from J; bases not matched to a gene: 8. Germline V gene sequence: CDR1 MNHEY, CDR2 SMNVEV (reference sequence). There are 15 residues in the CDR3. DNA of the CDR3: TGTGCCAGCAGTCCCCTCCCGGGACTAGCGGGAGAGCAGTTCTTC. Amino acid sequence: CASSPLPGLAGEQFF.

The chain recombines TRBV7-9 with TRBJ2-5; 7 bases fit TRBD1. The germline V gene has CDR1 SEHNR and CDR2 FQNEAQ (reference sequence). V was clipped by 3 bases and J by 10 bases; unmatched bases: 11. The CDR3 runs 14 residues. The CDR3 here is CASSLGYRGEDQYF. CDR3 DNA: TGTGCCAGCAGCTTGGGCTACAGGGGAGAGGACCAGTACTTC.

This clonotype was seen a handful of times. The rearrangement uses TRBV5-4 and TRBJ2-3, with 12 bases matching TRBD2. CDR1 SGHNT and CDR2 YYREEE come from the germline V gene (reference sequence). The length of the CDR3 is 17 residues. Trimming at V came to 4 bases and at J to 3 bases, leaving 9 bases not matched to a gene. CDR3 protein: CASSLGATSGRTDTQYF. The CDR3 nucleotides read TGTGCCAGCAGCCTAGGAGCGACTAGCGGGAGAACAGATACGCAGTATTTT. The variable domain in full, with the rest retrieved from reference TRBV5-4 and TRBJ2-3, is ETGVTQSPTHLIKTRGQQVTLRCSSQSGHNTVSWYQQALGQGPQFIFQYYREEENGRGNFPPRFSGLQFPNYSSELNVNALELDDSALYLCASSLGATSGRTDTQYFGPGTRLTVL.

This clonotype has more than one count but fewer than ten. The gene calls are TRBV19 and TRBJ2-5, with D unresolved. V gave up 11 bases and J gave up 2 bases, with 15 bases separating them. The germline CDR1 and CDR2 sequences are LNHDA and SQIVND (reference sequence). The length of the CDR3 is 13 residues. The DNA of the CDR3 is TGTGCCTCAAATAACAGATTTCAAGAGACCCAGTACTTC. This translates into CASNNRFQETQYF.

This clonotype was counted many times. V gene TRBV6-1 combines with J gene TRBJ2-1, with TRBD1 matching 9 bases. CDR1 and CDR2 (germline): MNHNS, SASEGT. The CDR3 totals 16 residues. V lost 5 bases, J lost 9 bases, and 14 bases stayed unmatched. The DNA for the CDR3 is TGTGCCAGCAGTCTCCCGGGACAGGGTTCTAACACTGAGCAGTTCTTC. Protein: CASSLPGQGSNTEQFF.

This chain joins TRBV19 and TRBJ2-7; D perhaps matches TRBD1 (5 bases). V was clipped by 6 bases and J by 6 bases, with 15 bases between them. Looked up from germline, CDR1 is LNHDA and CDR2 is SQIVND (reference sequence). The CDR3 totals 13 residues. CDR3 sequence (DNA): TGTGCCAGTAGCCCCAAGAAAGGGGCCGAGCAGTACTTC. It translates to CASSPKKGAEQYF.

The DNA for the CDR3 is TGTGCCAGCAGACTGGACAGGGCGAACACCGGGGAGCTGTTTTTT. Translating gives CASRLDRANTGELFF. This chain joins TRBV7-9 and TRBJ2-2; 8 positions agree with TRBD1. This CDR3 is 15 amino acids long. CDR1 is SEHNR, CDR2 FQNEAQ, per germline (reference sequence). The trim removed 6 bases at V and 0 bases at J, leaving 3 bases unmatched.

This clonotype was detected ten times or more. The CDR3 protein is CASSLRGAETQYF. CDR3 nucleotide sequence: TGTGCCAGCAGTTTAAGGGGAGCAGAGACCCAGTACTTC. The chain joins TRBV7-2 to TRBJ2-5; D is perhaps TRBD1 or TRBD2 (5 bases each). Germline lookup yields CDR1 SGHTA and CDR2 FQGNSA. The V end lost 6 bases, the J end lost 4 bases, and 12 bases lay between the germline ends. There are 13 residues in the CDR3.

This clonotype was seen many times. The chain links TRBV5-1 to TRBJ2-3, with 9 bases aligning to TRBD1. Unmatched junction bases numbered 4, after V lost 4 bases and J lost 1 base. The CDR3 has 15 residues. The V gene's germline CDR1 is SGHRS and CDR2 YFSETQ. The CDR3 bases are TGCGCCAGCAGCACCTGGGACAGGGGCACAGATACGCAGTATTTT. This sequence encodes CASSTWDRGTDTQYF.

The table lists this clonotype with many counts. This chain uses TRBV5-8 with TRBJ1-3, with a tentative D call TRBD1 (5 bases). The CDR3 loop spans 16 amino acids. Trimming took off 0 bases at V and 0 bases at J, with 10 bases between the two ends. Germline CDR1 reads SGHTS; CDR2 reads YDEGEE. CDR3 nucleotide sequence: TGTGCCAGCAGCTTGGCAGACAGCTTCTCTGGAAACACCATATATTTT. It translates to CASSLADSFSGNTIYF.

This clonotype was seen at least ten times. The genes are TRBV2 and TRBJ2-3, with 9 bases lining up with TRBD2. V lost 8 bases and J lost 4; bases outside the gene matches: 10. Germline V CDR1 and CDR2: SNHLY, FYNNEI. The CDR3 runs to 15 residues. The CDR3 sequence: CASGPSGMAADTQYF. For the CDR3, the DNA is TGTGCCAGCGGCCCTAGCGGGATGGCAGCAGATACGCAGTATTTT.

V gene TRBV19 combines with J gene TRBJ2-3; possibly TRBD2 for D (5 bases). The V and J ends lost 3 bases and 0 bases respectively, with 10 bases between them. Per the germline V gene, CDR1 is LNHDA and CDR2 is SQIVND (reference sequence). This CDR3 has 15 amino acids. CDR3 sequence (DNA): TGTGCCAGTAGTATCCGCGGAGGTAGCACAGATACGCAGTATTTT. The encoded protein is CASSIRGGSTDTQYF.

CDR3 coding DNA: TGTGCCAGTAGTACTCAGCGGGAGGGGCGGGGTGAGCAGTTCTTC. This gives the protein CASSTQREGRGEQFF. The chain carries TRBV19 and TRBJ2-7; 10 nucleotides agree with TRBD2. TRBJ2-1 matches the DNA end more closely, so the J call is doubtful. Germline V CDR1 and CDR2: LNHDA, SQIVND (reference sequence). CDR3 size: 15 residues.

This clonotype was seen many times. This sequence joins TRBV18 and TRBJ1-2, with 10 bases aligning to TRBD1. The CDR3 consists of 14 residues. The V gene's germline CDR1 is KGHSH and CDR2 LQKENI. V shed 1 base and J 5 bases; nucleotides not matched to a gene: 1. The CDR3 protein is CASSPRDRGYGYTF. Here the CDR3 DNA reads TGTGCCAGCTCACCACGGGACAGGGGATATGGCTACACCTTC.